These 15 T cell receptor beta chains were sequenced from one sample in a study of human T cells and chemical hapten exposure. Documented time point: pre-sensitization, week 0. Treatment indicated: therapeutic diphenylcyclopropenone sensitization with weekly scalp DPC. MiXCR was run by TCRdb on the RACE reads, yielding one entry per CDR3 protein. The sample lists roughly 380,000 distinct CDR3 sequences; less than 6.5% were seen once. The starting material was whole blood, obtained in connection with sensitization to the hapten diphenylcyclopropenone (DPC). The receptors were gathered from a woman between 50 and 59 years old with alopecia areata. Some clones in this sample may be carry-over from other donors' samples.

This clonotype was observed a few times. CDR3 nucleotides: TGTGCCAGCAGTTTATCGCTCGGGAATGAAAAACTGTTTTTT. This translates into CASSLSLGNEKLFF. The chain carries TRBV27 and TRBJ1-4; unclear D gene. The CDR3 has 14 amino acids. V was trimmed by 0 bases and J by 5 bases, leaving 7 bases between them. CDR1 MNHEY and CDR2 SMNVEV come from the germline V gene (reference sequence).

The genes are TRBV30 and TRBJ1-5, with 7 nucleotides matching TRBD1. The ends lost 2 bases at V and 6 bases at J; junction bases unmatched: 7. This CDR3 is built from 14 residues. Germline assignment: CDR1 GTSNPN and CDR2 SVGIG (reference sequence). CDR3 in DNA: TGTGCCTGGAGTCTTCCTCGACAGGGTCAGCCCCAGCATTTT. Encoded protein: CAWSLPRQGQPQHF.

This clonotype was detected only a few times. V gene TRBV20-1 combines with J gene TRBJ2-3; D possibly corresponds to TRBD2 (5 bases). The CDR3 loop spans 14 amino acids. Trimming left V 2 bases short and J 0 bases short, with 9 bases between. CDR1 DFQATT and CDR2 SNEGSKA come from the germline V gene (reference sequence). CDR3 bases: TGCAGTGCTAGAAAGGGCGGGAGCACAGATACGCAGTATTTT. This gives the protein CSARKGGSTDTQYF.

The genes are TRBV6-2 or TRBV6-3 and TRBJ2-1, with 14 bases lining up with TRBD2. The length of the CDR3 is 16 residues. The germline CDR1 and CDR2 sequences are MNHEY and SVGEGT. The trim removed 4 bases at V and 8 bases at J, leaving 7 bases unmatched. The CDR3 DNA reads TGTGCCAGCAGTTGGACTAGCGGGGGGCCGCGGGATGAGCAGTTCTTC. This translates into CASSWTSGGPRDEQFF.

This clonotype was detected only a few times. CDR3 nucleotides: TGTGCCAGCAGCGTAGCGCAGGGGGATGGCTACACCTTC. Translating gives CASSVAQGDGYTF. The chain joins TRBV9 to TRBJ1-2; 7 bases are shared with TRBD1. In germline, CDR1 is SGDLS, CDR2 YYNGEE. The V segment lost 0 bases and the J segment 6 bases; nucleotides outside the gene matches: 2. CDR3 size: 13 residues.

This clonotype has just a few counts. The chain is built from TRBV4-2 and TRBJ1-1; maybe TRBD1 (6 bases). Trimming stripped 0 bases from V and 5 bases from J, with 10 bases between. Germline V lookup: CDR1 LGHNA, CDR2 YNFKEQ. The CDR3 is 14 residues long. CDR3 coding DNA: TGTGCCAGCAGCCAAGAGGCAGGGGATACTGAAGCTTTCTTT. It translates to CASSQEAGDTEAFF.

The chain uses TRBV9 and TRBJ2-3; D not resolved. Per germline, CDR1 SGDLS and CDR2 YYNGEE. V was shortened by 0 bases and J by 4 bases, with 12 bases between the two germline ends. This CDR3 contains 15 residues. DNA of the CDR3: TGTGCCAGCAGCGTAGGTTGGCACCGTCCAGATACGCAGTATTTT. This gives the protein CASSVGWHRPDTQYF.

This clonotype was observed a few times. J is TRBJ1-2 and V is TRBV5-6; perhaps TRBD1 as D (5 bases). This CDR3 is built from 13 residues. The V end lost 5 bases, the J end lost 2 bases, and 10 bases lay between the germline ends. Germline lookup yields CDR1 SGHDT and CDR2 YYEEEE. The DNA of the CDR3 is TGTGCCAGCAGGTCTGGACACAACTATGGCTACACCTTC. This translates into CASRSGHNYGYTF.

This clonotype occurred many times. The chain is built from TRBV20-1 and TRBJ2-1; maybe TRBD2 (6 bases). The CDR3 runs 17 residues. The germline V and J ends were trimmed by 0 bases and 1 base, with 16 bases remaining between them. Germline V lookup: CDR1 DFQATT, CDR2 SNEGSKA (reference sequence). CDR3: CSARDVRRDRSYNEQFF. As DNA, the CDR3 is TGCAGTGCTAGAGATGTAAGGCGGGATAGGTCCTACAATGAGCAGTTCTTC.

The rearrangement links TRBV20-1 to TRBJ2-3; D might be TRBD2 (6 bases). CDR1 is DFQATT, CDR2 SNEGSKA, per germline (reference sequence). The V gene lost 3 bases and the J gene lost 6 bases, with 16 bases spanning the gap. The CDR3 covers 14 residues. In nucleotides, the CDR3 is TGCAGTGCTAGGGGTCTGCCGGGGAGGGATACGCAGTATTTT. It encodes CSARGLPGRDTQYF.

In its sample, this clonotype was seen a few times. The CDR3 DNA is TGTGCCAGCAGCTCAATGGGGCACTCTGATATAGTATACGAGCAGTACTTC. As protein: CASSSMGHSDIVYEQYF. This chain links TRBV7-9 with TRBJ2-7, with D maybe TRBD1 (5 bases). This CDR3 is 17 amino acids long. The V end was cut by 4 bases, the J end by 4 bases, with 23 bases between. The germline V gene has CDR1 SEHNR and CDR2 FQNEAQ (reference sequence).

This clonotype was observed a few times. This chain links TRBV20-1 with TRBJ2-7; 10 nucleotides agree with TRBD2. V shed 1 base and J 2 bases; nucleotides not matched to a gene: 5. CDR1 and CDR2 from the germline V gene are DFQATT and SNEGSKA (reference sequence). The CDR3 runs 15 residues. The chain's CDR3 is CSARGQAGGPYEQYF. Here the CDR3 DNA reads TGCAGTGCTAGAGGACAAGCGGGGGGGCCCTACGAGCAGTACTTC.

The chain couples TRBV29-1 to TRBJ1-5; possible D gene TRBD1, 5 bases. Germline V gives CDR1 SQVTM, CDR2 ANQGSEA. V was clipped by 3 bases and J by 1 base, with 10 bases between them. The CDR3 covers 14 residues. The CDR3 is CSVDSGGSNQPQHF. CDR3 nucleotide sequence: TGCAGCGTTGACTCGGGGGGAAGCAATCAGCCCCAGCATTTT.

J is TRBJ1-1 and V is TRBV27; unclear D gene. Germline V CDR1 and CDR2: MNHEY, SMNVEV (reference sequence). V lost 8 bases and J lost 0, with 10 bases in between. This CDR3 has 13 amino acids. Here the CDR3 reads CASGLQLNTEAFF. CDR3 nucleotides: TGTGCCAGCGGGCTACAGTTGAACACTGAAGCTTTCTTT.

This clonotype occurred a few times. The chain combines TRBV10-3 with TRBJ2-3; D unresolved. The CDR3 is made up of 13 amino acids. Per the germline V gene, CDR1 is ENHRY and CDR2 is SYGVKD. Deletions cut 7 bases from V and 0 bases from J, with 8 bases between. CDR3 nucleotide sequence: TGTGCCATCAAAGGCGGTAGCACAGATACGCAGTATTTT. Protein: CAIKGGSTDTQYF.